The entry that follows covers one T cell receptor beta chain sequence. Measured with immunoSEQ multiplex PCR; TCRdb has only the in-frame clones, and not every one. The repertoire holds approximately 73,000 clones, with approximately 96% as singletons. The entry originates in a study of cytomegalovirus exposure and HLA in healthy donors. The receptor comes from a man between 18 and 29 years old in good health and CMV-seronegative. The material sequenced was PBMCs.

The CDR3 is CASSLTGVNQPQHF. CDR3 DNA sequence: TGTGCCAGCAGTTTAACAGGCGTCAATCAGCCCCAGCATTTT. This sequence joins TRBV27 and TRBJ1-5; D perhaps matches TRBD1 (5 bases). Trimming took off 2 bases at V and 3 bases at J, with 8 bases between the two ends. CDR1 is MNHEY and CDR2 is SMNVEV in the germline V gene (reference sequence). The CDR3 totals 14 residues.